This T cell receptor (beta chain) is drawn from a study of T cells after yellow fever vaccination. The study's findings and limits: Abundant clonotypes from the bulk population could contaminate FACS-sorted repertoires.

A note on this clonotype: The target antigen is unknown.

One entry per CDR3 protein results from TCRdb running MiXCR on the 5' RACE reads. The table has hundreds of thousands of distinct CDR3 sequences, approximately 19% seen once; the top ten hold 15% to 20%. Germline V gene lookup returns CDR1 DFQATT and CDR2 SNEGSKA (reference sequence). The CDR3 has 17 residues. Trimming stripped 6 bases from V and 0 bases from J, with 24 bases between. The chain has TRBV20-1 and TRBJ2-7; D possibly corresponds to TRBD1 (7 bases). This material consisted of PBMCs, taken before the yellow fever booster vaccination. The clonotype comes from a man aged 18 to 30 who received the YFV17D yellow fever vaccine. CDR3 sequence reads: CSATTGDSVKSSYEQYF. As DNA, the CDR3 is TGCAGTGCAACAACAGGGGACTCTGTTAAAAGCTCCTACGAGCAGTACTTC.